This TCR beta chain was documented in a study of blood T cells in healthy people across ages. Notes on the study in general: More naive CD4+ cells and higher diversity were found in long-lived than in aged donors.

Germline CDR1 SEHNR, CDR2 FQNEAQ (reference sequence). The germline V and J ends were trimmed by 5 bases and 11 bases, with 18 bases remaining between them. The CDR3 sequence is 14 residues long. On this clonotype: The antigen remains unidentified.

Alongside a J-beta primer mix, a sample-barcoded 5' primer served in a second PCR lasting about 7 to 11 cycles. A tag from a template-switch adaptor with 12 random nucleotides marked each cDNA molecule. TCRdb passed the 5' RACE reads through MiXCR, listing each CDR3 protein once. The sample shows about 730,000 distinct CDR3 sequences, roughly 41% of them seen only once. What was sequenced was blood. V is TRBV7-9 and J is TRBJ1-4; no clear D gene. The clonotype originates from a woman in her sixties in good health. The CDR3 nucleotides are TGTGCCAGCAGCCTCTGGACTGAGGGAGGGAAACTGTTTTTT. Its translation: CASSLWTEGGKLFF.